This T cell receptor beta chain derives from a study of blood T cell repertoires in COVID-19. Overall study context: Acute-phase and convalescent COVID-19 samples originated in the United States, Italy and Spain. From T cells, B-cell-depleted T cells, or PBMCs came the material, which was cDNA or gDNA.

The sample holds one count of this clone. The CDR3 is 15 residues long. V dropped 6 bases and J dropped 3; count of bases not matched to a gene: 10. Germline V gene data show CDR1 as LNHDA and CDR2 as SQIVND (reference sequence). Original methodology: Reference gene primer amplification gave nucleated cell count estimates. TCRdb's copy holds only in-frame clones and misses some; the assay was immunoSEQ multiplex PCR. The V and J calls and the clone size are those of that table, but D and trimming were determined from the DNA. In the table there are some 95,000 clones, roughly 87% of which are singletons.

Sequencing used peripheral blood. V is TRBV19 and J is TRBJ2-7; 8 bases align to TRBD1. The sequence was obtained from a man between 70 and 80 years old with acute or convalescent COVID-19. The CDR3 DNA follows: TGTGCCAGTAGCTTGGCAGGGGGCGATTTCTACGAGCAGTACTTC. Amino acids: CASSLAGGDFYEQYF.